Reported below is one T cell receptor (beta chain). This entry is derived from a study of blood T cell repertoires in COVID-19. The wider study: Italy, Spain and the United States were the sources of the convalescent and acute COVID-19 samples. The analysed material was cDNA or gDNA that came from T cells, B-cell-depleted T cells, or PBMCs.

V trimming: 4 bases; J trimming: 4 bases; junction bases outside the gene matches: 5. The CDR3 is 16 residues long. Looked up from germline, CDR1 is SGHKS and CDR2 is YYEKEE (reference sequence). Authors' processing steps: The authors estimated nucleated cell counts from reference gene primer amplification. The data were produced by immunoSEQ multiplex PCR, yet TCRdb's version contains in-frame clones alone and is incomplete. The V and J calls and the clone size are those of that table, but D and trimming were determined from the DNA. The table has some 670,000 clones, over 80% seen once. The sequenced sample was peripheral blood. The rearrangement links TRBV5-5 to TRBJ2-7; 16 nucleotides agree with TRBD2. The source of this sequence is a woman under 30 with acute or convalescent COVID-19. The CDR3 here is CASSRGLAGGLYEQYF. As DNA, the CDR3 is TGTGCCAGCAGCCGGGGACTAGCGGGGGGGCTGTACGAGCAGTACTTC.